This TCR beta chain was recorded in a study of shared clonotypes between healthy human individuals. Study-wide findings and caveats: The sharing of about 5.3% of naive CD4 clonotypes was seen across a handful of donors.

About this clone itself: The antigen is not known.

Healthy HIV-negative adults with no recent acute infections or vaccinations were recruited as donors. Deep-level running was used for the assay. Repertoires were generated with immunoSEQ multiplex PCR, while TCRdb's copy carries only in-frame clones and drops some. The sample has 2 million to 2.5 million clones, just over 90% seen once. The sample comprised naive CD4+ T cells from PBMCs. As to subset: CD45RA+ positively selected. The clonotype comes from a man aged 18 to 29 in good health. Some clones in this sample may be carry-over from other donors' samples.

CDR3 region: CASSRLAGGAYEQYF. The DNA for the CDR3 is TGTGCCAGCAGCCGACTAGCGGGGGGGGCCTACGAGCAGTACTTC. The V and J genes are TRBV7-2 and TRBJ2-7; 14 nucleotides match TRBD2. Germline trimming cut 5 bases from V and 2 bases from J; bases unmatched to any gene: 2. CDR1 SGHTA and CDR2 FQGNSA come from the germline V gene. This CDR3 comprises 15 residues.